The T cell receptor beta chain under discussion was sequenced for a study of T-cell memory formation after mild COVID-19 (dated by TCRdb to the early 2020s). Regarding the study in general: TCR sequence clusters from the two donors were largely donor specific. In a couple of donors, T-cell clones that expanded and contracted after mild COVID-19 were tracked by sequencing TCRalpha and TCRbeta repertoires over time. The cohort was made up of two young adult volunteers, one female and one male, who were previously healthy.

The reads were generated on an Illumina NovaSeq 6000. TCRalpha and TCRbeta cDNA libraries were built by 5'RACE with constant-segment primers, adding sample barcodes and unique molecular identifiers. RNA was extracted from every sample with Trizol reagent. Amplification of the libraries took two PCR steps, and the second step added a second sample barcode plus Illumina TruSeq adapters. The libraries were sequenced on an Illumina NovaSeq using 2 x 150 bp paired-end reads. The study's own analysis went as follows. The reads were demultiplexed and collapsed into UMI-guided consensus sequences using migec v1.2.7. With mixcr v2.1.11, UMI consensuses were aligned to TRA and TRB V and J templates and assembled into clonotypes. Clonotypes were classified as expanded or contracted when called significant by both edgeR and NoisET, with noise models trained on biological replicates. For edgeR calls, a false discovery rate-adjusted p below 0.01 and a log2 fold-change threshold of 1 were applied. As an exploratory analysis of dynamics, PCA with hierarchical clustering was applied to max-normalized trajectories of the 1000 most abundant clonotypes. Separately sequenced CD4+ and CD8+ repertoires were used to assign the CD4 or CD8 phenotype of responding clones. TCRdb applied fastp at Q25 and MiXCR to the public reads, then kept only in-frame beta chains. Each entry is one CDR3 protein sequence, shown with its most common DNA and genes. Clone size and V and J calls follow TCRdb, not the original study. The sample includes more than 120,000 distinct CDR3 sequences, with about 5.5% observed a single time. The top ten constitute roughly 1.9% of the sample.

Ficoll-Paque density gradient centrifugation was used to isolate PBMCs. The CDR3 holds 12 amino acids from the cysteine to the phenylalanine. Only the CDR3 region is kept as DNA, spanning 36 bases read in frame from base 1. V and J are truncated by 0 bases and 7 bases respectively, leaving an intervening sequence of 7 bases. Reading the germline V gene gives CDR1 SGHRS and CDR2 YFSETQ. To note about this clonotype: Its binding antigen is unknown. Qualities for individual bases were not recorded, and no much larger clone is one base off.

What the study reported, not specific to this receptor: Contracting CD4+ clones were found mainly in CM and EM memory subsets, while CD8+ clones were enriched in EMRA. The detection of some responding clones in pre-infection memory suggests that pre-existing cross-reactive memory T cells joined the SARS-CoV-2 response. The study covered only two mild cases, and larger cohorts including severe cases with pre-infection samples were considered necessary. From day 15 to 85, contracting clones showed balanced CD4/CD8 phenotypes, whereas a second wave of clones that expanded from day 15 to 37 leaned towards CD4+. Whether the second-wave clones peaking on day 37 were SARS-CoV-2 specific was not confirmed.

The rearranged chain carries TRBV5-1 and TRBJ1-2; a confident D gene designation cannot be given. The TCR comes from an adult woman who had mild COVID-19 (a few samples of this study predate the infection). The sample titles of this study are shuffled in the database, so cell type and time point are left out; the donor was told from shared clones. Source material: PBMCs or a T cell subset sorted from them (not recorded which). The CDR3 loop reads CASSLGAGGYTF. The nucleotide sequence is TGCGCCAGCAGCTTGGGCGCAGGTGGCTACACCTTC.